Following are 24 T cell receptor beta chains from one sample sequenced in a study of shared clonotypes between healthy human individuals. Assay used: immunoSEQ multiplex PCR; TCRdb lists only in-frame clones, some missing. This table has over a million clones, roughly 96% appearing once. Input material: naive CD4+ T cells sorted from blood. Documented subset: CD45RA+ positively selected. The receptors shown here come from a man aged 25-45 years in good health.

The rearrangement links TRBV10-3 to TRBJ2-5, with a possible D match to TRBD2 (6 bases). CDR1 and CDR2 (germline): ENHRY, SYGVKD. The CDR3 consists of 14 residues. Trimming cost V 2 bases and J 5 bases, with 12 bases left between them. The DNA for the CDR3 is TGTGCCATCAGTGAGCGTGGAGGGGAGGAGACCCAGTACTTC. Translated, it gives CAISERGGEETQYF.

In the case of this clone: Other DNA sequences of this sample code for an identical CDR3. The V gene is TRBV9, the J gene TRBJ2-7, with D possibly matching TRBD2 (5 bases). CDR1 is SGDLS and CDR2 is YYNGEE in the germline V gene. V was trimmed by 0 bases and J by 3 bases, leaving 10 bases between them. The CDR3 length is 14 residues. CDR3 residues: CASSVGSGNYEQYF. In DNA form, the CDR3 reads TGTGCCAGCAGCGTAGGGTCGGGGAACTACGAGCAGTACTTC.

The chain recombines TRBV7-2 with TRBJ1-2, with D possibly matching TRBD1 (6 bases). CDR1 is SGHTA and CDR2 is FQGNSA in the germline V gene. This CDR3 contains 17 residues. V gave up 4 bases and J gave up 4 bases, with 22 bases separating them. The CDR3 DNA is TGTGCCAGCAGCTCTCTCCTTCCGGGGGCTGTGAGCTATGGCTACACCTTC. Its protein product is CASSSLLPGAVSYGYTF.

The chain is built from TRBV5-6 and TRBJ1-4, with 9 bases that match TRBD1. V lost 4 bases to trimming and J lost 9 bases; unmatched junction nucleotides: 10. This CDR3 is built from 15 residues. Per germline, CDR1 SGHDT and CDR2 YYEEEE. CDR3 in DNA: TGTGCCAGCAGCCTCCCCGGGACAGGGTGGAAAAAACTGTTTTTT. Amino acid sequence: CASSLPGTGWKKLFF.

CDR3 residues: CASSEFLSAEAFF. CDR3 coding DNA: TGTGCCAGCAGTGAATTCTTGAGCGCTGAAGCTTTCTTT. The chain joins TRBV25-1 to TRBJ1-1; D is unclear. V was cut by 1 base and J by 6 bases, with 9 bases left in between. The CDR3 length is 13 residues. Germline V gene sequence: CDR1 MGHDK, CDR2 SYGVNS.

This rearrangement joins TRBV29-1 to TRBJ2-5; 10 nucleotides align to TRBD2. The V gene's germline CDR1 is SQVTM and CDR2 ANQGSEA. The CDR3 is made up of 18 amino acids. DNA of the CDR3: TGCACTCTAAGGGCCCATGGGCTAGCGGGAGACGTTCGAGAGACCCAGTACTTC. It specifies CTLRAHGLAGDVRETQYF.

J is TRBJ2-7 and V is TRBV10-3; 8 bases agree with TRBD1. Germline V gene data show CDR1 as ENHRY and CDR2 as SYGVKD. V shed 2 bases and J 7 bases; nucleotides not matched to a gene: 7. This CDR3 contains 14 residues. CDR3 protein: CAISERQGAWEQYF. In DNA, the CDR3 is TGTGCCATCAGTGAGCGTCAGGGGGCATGGGAGCAGTACTTC.

The CDR3 reads CASRTGGTITYEQYF. The CDR3 region has the DNA TGTGCCAGCAGGACAGGGGGGACGATTACCTACGAGCAGTACTTC. The V and J genes are TRBV28 and TRBJ2-7, with 9 positions matching TRBD1. This CDR3 comprises 15 residues. Germline V gene lookup returns CDR1 MDHEN and CDR2 SYDVKM. Losses at the gene ends were 6 bases for V and 2 bases for J; bases not matched to a gene: 8.

The chain joins TRBV4-1 to TRBJ1-1; TRBD1 might be the D (5 bases). CDR1 MGHRA and CDR2 YSYEKL come from the germline V gene. This CDR3 region has 15 residues. The V end lost 5 bases, the J end lost 7 bases, and 20 bases lay between the germline ends. For the CDR3, the DNA is TGCGCCAGCAGCGCATTGGTAGTCCGGGACCGTGAAGCTTTCTTT. This sequence encodes CASSALVVRDREAFF.

The gene calls are TRBV28 and TRBJ2-4; 8 bases align to TRBD2. The germline CDR1 and CDR2 sequences are MDHEN and SYDVKM. V was clipped by 3 bases and J by 0 bases; unmatched bases: 7. The CDR3 has 17 amino acids. CDR3 DNA: TGTGCCAGCAGTTTCATAGCGGGGCGGGAAGCCAAAAACATTCAGTACTTC. Its translation: CASSFIAGREAKNIQYF. Looking up the rest from reference TRBV28 and TRBJ2-4 gives the full variable domain: DVKVTQSSRYLVKRTGEKVFLECVQDMDHENMFWYRQDPGLGLRLIYFSYDVKMKEKGDIPEGYSVSREKKERFSLILESASTNQTSMYLCASSFIAGREAKNIQYFGAGTRLSVL.

This rearrangement joins TRBV28 to TRBJ2-5; D not resolved. The germline V gene encodes CDR1 MDHEN and CDR2 SYDVKM. CDR3 length: 12 residues. V was shortened by 5 bases and J by 6 bases, with 10 bases between the two germline ends. CDR3 loop: CASSLDMKTQYF. For the CDR3, the DNA is TGTGCCAGCAGTCTCGACATGAAGACCCAGTACTTC.

The chain recombines TRBV6-4 with TRBJ2-7; D not resolved. CDR1 is MRHNA and CDR2 is SNTAGT in the germline V gene. The V end lost 0 bases, the J end lost 3 bases, and 9 bases lay between the germline ends. This CDR3 comprises 14 residues. For the CDR3, the DNA is TGTGCCAGCAGTGACTCGAGGCAGAACTACGAGCAGTACTTC. As protein: CASSDSRQNYEQYF.

This clone was seen just once. DNA for the CDR3: TGTGCCAGTAGTAACAGGGCGGTCTATGGCTACACCTTC. Protein sequence: CASSNRAVYGYTF. The genes are TRBV19 and TRBJ1-2; TRBD1 is a possible D gene (6 bases). The V end was cut by 4 bases, the J end by 4 bases, with 10 bases between. Germline V lookup: CDR1 LNHDA, CDR2 SQIVND (reference sequence). The CDR3 spans 13 residues.

V gene TRBV27 combines with J gene TRBJ2-3, with TRBD2 as a possible D gene (6 bases). The CDR3 has 17 residues. V shed 4 bases and J shed 2 bases, with 19 bases lying between them. Per germline, CDR1 MNHEY and CDR2 SMNVEV (reference sequence). CDR3 loop: CASSSPLKAGYTDTQYF. The CDR3 DNA sequence: TGTGCCAGCAGTTCACCTCTGAAAGCGGGCTACACAGATACGCAGTATTTT.

The gene calls are TRBV29-1 and TRBJ2-7; a weak D match, TRBD1 (6 bases). The CDR3 sequence is 13 residues long. With 5 bases removed from V and 4 bases from J, the gap between germline ends came to 15 bases. Germline V gene data show CDR1 as SQVTM and CDR2 as ANQGSEA. In nucleotides, the CDR3 is TGCAGCGTTTTGGGTGAGGGGGTGTACGAGCAGTACTTC. Its translation: CSVLGEGVYEQYF.

The V and J genes are TRBV9 and TRBJ2-7; 12 bases fit TRBD2. The germline CDR1 and CDR2 sequences are SGDLS and YYNGEE. The CDR3 length is 16 residues. Trimming took 4 bases from V and 6 from J; bases not matched to a gene: 11. The CDR3 DNA reads TGTGCCAGCAGCAAATCGACTAGCGGGGGCGAGGGCGAGCAGTACTTC. Amino acid sequence: CASSKSTSGGEGEQYF.

The table lists this clone with a count of one. The rearrangement joins TRBV28 to TRBJ2-5; D gene uncertain. Germline CDR1 is MDHEN and CDR2 is SYDVKM. The CDR3 length is 13 residues. V was trimmed by 3 bases and J by 5 bases, leaving 10 bases between them. Here the CDR3 reads CASSFRLDETQYF. The CDR3 DNA follows: TGTGCCAGCAGTTTCCGTCTAGATGAGACCCAGTACTTC.

This sequence joins TRBV28 and TRBJ2-3, with D uncertain. V was cut by 3 bases and J by 2 bases, with 9 bases left in between. Germline lookup yields CDR1 MDHEN and CDR2 SYDVKM. The CDR3 is made up of 14 amino acids. CDR3 residues: CASSFIGDTDTQYF. The DNA of the CDR3 is TGTGCCAGCAGTTTCATTGGGGACACAGATACGCAGTATTTT.

Only one count was recorded for this clone. The CDR3 protein is CASSTTGAQAAGEQYF. CDR3 nucleotide sequence: TGTGCCAGTAGTACCACAGGTGCCCAGGCCGCCGGGGAGCAGTACTTC. The chain joins TRBV19 to TRBJ2-7; perhaps TRBD1 as D (5 bases). The germline gives CDR1 LNHDA, CDR2 SQIVND (reference sequence). The CDR3 is 16 amino acids. The V and J ends lost 4 bases and 7 bases respectively, with 23 bases between them.

The sample holds one count of this clone. The genes are TRBV27 and TRBJ2-5, with D perhaps TRBD1 or TRBD2 (5 bases each). This CDR3 spans 16 amino acids. Germline V gene data show CDR1 as MNHEY and CDR2 as SMNVEV (reference sequence). V was trimmed by 3 bases and J by 4 bases, leaving 18 bases between them. The CDR3 loop is CASSFYGGRGSETQYF. The DNA of the CDR3 is TGTGCCAGCAGTTTTTATGGGGGACGCGGCTCAGAGACCCAGTACTTC.

The V call is TRBV14, the J call TRBJ2-3; D is possibly TRBD2 (6 bases). V lost 2 bases and J 1 base, leaving 19 bases between the germline ends. Germline V lookup: CDR1 SGHDN, CDR2 FVKESK. The CDR3 is 18 residues long. The chain's CDR3 is CASSQSSVNWRGTDTQYF. CDR3 in DNA: TGTGCCAGCAGCCAATCTAGCGTTAACTGGAGGGGCACAGATACGCAGTATTTT.

This clone has just one count. CDR3 nucleotides: TGTGCCAGCAGGTGGAGTCTTAACACCGGGGAGCTGTTTTTT. As protein: CASRWSLNTGELFF. The chain recombines TRBV27 with TRBJ2-2; D uncertain. Germline CDR1 MNHEY, CDR2 SMNVEV (reference sequence). The CDR3 runs 14 residues. The V end lost 6 bases, the J end lost 2 bases, and 10 bases lay between the germline ends.

Concerning this clone itself: Other nucleotide sequences in the sample specify the same CDR3. V gene TRBV28 combines with J gene TRBJ2-7; no firm D call. The ends were cut back, 6 bases at V and 4 bases at J, with 10 bases in the middle. The CDR3 extends over 12 amino acids. Germline CDR1 and CDR2: MDHEN and SYDVKM. CDR3 sequence reads: CASSPRLYEQYF. CDR3 nucleotides: TGTGCCAGCAGCCCTCGCCTATACGAGCAGTACTTC.

The chain is built from TRBV15 and TRBJ2-1; D is ambiguous. The V and J ends lost 0 bases and 12 bases respectively, with 9 bases between them. The V gene's germline CDR1 is LNHNV and CDR2 YYDKDF (reference sequence). This CDR3 spans 12 amino acids. CDR3 protein: CATSRDWSWQFF. CDR3 bases: TGTGCCACCAGCAGAGATTGGTCCTGGCAGTTCTTC.